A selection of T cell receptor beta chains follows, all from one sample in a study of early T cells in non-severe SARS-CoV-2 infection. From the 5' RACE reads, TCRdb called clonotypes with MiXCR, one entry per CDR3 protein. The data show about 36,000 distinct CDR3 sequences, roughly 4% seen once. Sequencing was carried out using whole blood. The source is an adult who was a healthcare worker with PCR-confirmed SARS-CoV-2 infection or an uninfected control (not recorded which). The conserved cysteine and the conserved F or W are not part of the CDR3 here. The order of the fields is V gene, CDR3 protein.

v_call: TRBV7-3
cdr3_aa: ASSLARGNTIY

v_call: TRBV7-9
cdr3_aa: ASSSKSLAITGNEQF

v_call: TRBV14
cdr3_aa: ASSQEWSTDTQY

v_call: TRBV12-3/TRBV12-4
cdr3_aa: ASSFRAGSDTEAF

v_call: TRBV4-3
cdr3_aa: ASSQEKPRGSTEAF

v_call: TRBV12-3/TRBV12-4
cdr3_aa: ASSLGFQNTEAF

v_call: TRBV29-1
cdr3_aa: SSPGYTDTQY

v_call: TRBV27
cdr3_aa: ASSLLSPIRSYQETQY

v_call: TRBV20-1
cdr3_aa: SATNPNTGELF

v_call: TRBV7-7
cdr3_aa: ASSEGGGSYEQF

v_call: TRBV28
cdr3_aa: ASKGTTGPGELF

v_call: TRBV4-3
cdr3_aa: ASSQDGRREGGNNEQF

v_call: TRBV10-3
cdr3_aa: AISAKLAGVADTQY

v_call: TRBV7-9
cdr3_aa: ASSLRLNEQF

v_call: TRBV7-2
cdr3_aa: ASSVTAYEQY

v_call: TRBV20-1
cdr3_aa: SASFGRAYQETQY

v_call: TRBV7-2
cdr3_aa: ASSLLAGVSNEQF

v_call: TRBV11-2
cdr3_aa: ASSLVSGARDTQF

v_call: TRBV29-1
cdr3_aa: SVVPGVNTEAF

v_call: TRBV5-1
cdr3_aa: ASSLSGRSSYEQY

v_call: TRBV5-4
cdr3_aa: ASSPPPGSERYGYT

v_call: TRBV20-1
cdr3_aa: SAPGLAGGPGAYEQY

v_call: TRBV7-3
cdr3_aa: ASSRSNTGELF

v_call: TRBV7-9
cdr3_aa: ASSKKGEGRNTEAF

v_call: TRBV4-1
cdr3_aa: ASSQFPLGFAGNTIY

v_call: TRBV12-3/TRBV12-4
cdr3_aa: ASSLEGTVFYGYT

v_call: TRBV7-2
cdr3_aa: ASSRTGGSFYGYT

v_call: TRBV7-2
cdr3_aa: ASSFRSSREQY

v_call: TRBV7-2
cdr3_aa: ASSWPRGAGRETQY

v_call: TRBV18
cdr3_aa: ASSPERGIQPQH

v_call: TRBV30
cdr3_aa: AWRANTEAF

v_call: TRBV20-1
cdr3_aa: SATRGSQPQH

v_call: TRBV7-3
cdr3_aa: ASSLTGPYNEQF

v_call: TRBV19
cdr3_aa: ASSSYRGTGELF

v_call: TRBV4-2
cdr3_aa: ASSPKYGGNYNEQF

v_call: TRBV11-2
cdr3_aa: ASSLESQAIQY